This TCR beta chain derives from a study of OX40 agonist ivuxolimab in advanced cancers. General study findings and limits: At 0.1 to 3.0 mg/kg, CD4+ and CD8+ blood T cells expanded clonally by week 6. Low clonal expansion, among the lowest seen, marked partial responders at 0.1-3.0 mg/kg.

Germline-derived CDR1 and CDR2 are SEHNR and FQNEAQ (reference sequence). This CDR3 spans 15 amino acids. Trimming pared 3 bases from V and 8 bases from J, leaving 19 bases between. Using immunoSEQ multiplex PCR, the repertoire was profiled, and TCRdb retains in-frame clones only, with some absent. Of around 64,000 clones in the sample, roughly 84% are singletons; the top ten hold approximately 8%. On this clone itself: As yet, its antigen is unknown.

This sequence was found in an adult with an advanced solid tumor such as melanoma, head and neck, liver or kidney cancer. Sequences were derived from CD4+ or CD8+ T cells sorted from blood, sampled in a trial of the OX40 agonist ivuxolimab. V is TRBV7-9 and J is TRBJ1-2, with D uncertain. CDR3 amino acids: CASSFAESTSGGYTF. The CDR3 bases are TGTGCCAGCAGCTTTGCGGAGAGTACGTCCGGGGGCTACACCTTC.